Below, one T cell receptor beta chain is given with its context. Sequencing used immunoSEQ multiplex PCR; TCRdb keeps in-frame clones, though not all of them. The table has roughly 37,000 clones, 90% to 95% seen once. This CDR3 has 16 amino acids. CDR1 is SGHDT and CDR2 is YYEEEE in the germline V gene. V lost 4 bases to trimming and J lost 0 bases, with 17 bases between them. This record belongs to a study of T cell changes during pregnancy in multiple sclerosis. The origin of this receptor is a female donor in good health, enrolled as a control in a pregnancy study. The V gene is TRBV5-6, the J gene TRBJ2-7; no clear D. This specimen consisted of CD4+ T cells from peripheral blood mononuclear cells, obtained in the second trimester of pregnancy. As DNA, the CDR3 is TGTGCCAGCAGCATCTCTTGGGCTATAAGCTCCTACGAGCAGTACTTC. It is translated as CASSISWAISSYEQYF.